The clone carrying this TCR beta chain was seen repeatedly, ten times or more. The antigen is not known. This CDR3 is built from 14 residues. The trim removed 6 bases at V and 2 bases at J, leaving 8 bases unmatched. Per germline, CDR1 SQVTM and CDR2 ANQGSEA. One entry per CDR3 protein, called by TCRdb with MiXCR from the 5' RACE reads. The sample shows almost 250,000 distinct CDR3 sequences, less than 20% of them seen only once. This sample was included in a study of T-cell memory formation after mild COVID-19. Overall study: Clustering of TCRs was largely donor specific.

General study results and limits: CD4+ bias marked clones expanding day 15 to 37, unlike balanced contracting clones.

The sequenced material came from PBMCs or a T cell subset sorted from them (not recorded which). The sequence derives from an adult woman who had mild COVID-19 (a few samples of this study predate the infection). Cell type and time point are not known. This sequence joins TRBV29-1 and TRBJ2-7; the match to TRBD2 covers 9 bases. CDR3 DNA sequence: TGCAGCGTGAGAAGCGCGGGGGGGCCCTACGAGCAGTACTTC. Encoded protein: CSVRSAGGPYEQYF.